This passage covers 4 T cell receptor beta chains from one sample sequenced in a study of blood T cell repertoires in COVID-19. Assay used: immunoSEQ multiplex PCR; TCRdb lists only in-frame clones, some missing. In the table there are some 250,000 clones, 85% to 90% of which are singletons. The source material was peripheral blood. The receptors were sampled from a middle-aged woman who had recovered from COVID-19.

The V gene is TRBV5-6, the J gene TRBJ1-2; 7 nucleotides match TRBD1. Germline CDR1 and CDR2: SGHDT and YYEEEE. The CDR3 runs 14 residues. V was pared by 4 bases and J by 4 bases, with 7 bases of the junction left unmatched. The CDR3 nucleotides read TGTGCCAGCAGCGAGGGGGCAGGGGCCTATGGCTACACCTTC. It is translated as CASSEGAGAYGYTF.

This clone was detected once. The rearrangement uses TRBV6-2 or TRBV6-3 and TRBJ1-2; 10 nucleotides match TRBD1. CDR1 MNHEY and CDR2 SVGEGT come from the germline V gene. The CDR3 spans 17 residues. With V trimmed by 2 bases and J by 6 bases, 12 bases remained unmatched. The CDR3 reads CASSYRDRGPVGDGYTF. The CDR3 DNA reads as TGTGCCAGCAGTTACCGGGACAGGGGCCCTGTCGGGGATGGCTACACCTTC.

V usage is TRBV28 and J usage is TRBJ1-5; D is ambiguous. The CDR3 covers 12 residues. Germline lookup yields CDR1 MDHEN and CDR2 SYDVKM. The germline V and J ends were trimmed by 9 bases and 9 bases, with 15 bases remaining between them. CDR3 amino acids: CASGLPLGPQHF. Here the CDR3 DNA reads TGTGCCAGTGGACTCCCGCTCGGGCCCCAGCATTTT.

This sequence joins TRBV7-2 and TRBJ2-5; 8 nucleotides agree with TRBD2. In germline, CDR1 is SGHTA, CDR2 FQGNSA. The length of the CDR3 is 17 residues. The V segment lost 2 bases and the J segment 1 base; nucleotides outside the gene matches: 9. The CDR3 DNA sequence: TGTGCCAGCAGCTTACGGCGTGGGCTAGCGGGCCAAGAGACCCAGTACTTC. As protein: CASSLRRGLAGQETQYF.